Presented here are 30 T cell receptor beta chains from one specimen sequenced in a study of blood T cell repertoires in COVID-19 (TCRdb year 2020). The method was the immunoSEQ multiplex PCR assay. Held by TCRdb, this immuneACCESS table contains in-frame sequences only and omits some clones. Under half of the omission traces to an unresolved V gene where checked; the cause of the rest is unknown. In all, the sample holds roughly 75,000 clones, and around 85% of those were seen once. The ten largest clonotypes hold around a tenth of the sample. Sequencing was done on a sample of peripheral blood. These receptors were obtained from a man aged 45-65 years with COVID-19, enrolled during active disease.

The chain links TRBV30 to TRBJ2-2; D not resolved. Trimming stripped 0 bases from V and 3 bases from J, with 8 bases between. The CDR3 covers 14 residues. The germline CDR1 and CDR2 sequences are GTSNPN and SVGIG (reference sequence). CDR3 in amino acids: CAWSVQLYTGELFF. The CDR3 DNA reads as TGTGCCTGGAGTGTACAGCTATACACCGGGGAGCTGTTTTTT.

This CDR3 reads CASSRRQGRVYEQYF. DNA of the CDR3: TGCGCCAGCAGTAGAAGACAGGGTAGGGTCTACGAGCAGTACTTC. The chain couples TRBV5-1 to TRBJ2-7; 7 bases align to TRBD1. J gave up 3 bases and V 5 bases, and 11 bases lay outside the gene matches. Germline V gives CDR1 SGHRS, CDR2 YFSETQ. This CDR3 has 15 residues.

This CDR3 reads CASSMAQVFREDGYTF. CDR3 bases: TGTGCCAGTAGTATGGCGCAGGTCTTCAGGGAGGATGGCTACACCTTC. The V and J genes are TRBV19 and TRBJ1-2; perhaps TRBD1 as D (5 bases). The V gene lost 3 bases and the J gene lost 6 bases, with 20 bases spanning the gap. Germline V gives CDR1 LNHDA, CDR2 SQIVND (reference sequence). This CDR3 is built from 16 residues. Full variable domain (outside the CDR3, taken from reference TRBV19 and TRBJ1-2): DGGITQSPKYLFRKEGQNVTLSCEQNLNHDAMYWYRQDPGQGLRLIYYSQIVNDFQKGDIAEGYSVSREKKESFPLTVTSAQKNPTAFYLCASSMAQVFREDGYTFGSGTRLTVV.

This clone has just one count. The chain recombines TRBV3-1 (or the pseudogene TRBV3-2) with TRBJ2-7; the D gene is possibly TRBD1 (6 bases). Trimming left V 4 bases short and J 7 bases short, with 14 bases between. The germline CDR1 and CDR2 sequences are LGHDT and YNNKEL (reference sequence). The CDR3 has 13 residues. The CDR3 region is CASSPLQRGEQYF. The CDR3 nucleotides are TGTGCCAGCAGCCCCCTCCAGAGGGGGGAGCAGTACTTC.

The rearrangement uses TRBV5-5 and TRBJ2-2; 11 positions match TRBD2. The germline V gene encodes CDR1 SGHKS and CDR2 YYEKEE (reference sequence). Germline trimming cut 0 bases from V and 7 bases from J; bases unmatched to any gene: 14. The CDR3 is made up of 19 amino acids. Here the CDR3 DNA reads TGTGCCAGCAGCTTGGTAGTTGGTAGCGGGAGGGCCCGTGTCGGGGAGCTGTTTTTT. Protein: CASSLVVGSGRARVGELFF.

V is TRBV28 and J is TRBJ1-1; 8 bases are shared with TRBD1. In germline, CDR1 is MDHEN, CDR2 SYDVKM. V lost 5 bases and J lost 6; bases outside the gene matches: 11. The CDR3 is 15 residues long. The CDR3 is CASSALTGAGAEAFF. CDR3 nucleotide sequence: TGTGCCAGCAGTGCCTTGACAGGGGCCGGCGCTGAAGCTTTCTTT.

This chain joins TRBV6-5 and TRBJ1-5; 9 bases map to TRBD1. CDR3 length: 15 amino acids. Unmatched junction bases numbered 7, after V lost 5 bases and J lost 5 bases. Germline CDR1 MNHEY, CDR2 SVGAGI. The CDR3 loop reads CASSTGGAVDQPQHF. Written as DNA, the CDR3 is TGTGCCAGCAGTACAGGGGGCGCGGTCGATCAGCCCCAGCATTTT.

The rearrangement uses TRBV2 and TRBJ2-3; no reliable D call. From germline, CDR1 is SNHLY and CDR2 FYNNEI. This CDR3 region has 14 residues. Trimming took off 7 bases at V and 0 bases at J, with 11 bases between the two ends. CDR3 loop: CASMFGSSTDTQYF. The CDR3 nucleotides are TGTGCCAGCATGTTCGGGTCTAGCACAGATACGCAGTATTTT.

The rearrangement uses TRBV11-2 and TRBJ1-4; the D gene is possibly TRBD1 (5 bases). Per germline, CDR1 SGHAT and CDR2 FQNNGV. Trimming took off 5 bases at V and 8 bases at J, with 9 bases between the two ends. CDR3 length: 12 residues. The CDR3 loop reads CASSGANEKLFF. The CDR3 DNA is TGTGCCAGCAGCGGGGCCAACGAAAAACTGTTTTTT.

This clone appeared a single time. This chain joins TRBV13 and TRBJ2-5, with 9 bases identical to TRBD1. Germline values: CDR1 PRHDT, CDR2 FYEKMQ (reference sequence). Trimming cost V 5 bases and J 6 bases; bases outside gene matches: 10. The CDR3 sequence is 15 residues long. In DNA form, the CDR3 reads TGTGCCAGCAGCCCCGGCAAGGACAGGGGAAAGACCCAGTACTTC. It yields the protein CASSPGKDRGKTQYF.

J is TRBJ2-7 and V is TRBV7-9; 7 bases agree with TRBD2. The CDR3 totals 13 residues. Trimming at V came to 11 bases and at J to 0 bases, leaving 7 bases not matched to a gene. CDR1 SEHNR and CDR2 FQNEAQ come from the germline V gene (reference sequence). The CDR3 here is CASRGEGSYEQYF. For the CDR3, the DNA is TGTGCCTCAAGAGGGGAGGGCTCCTACGAGCAGTACTTC.

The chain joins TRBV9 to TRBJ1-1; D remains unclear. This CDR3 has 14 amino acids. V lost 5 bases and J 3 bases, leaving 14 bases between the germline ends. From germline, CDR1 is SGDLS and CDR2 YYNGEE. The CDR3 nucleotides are TGTGCCAGCAGTTTCCTGGGGAGGGACACTGAAGCTTTCTTT. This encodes CASSFLGRDTEAFF.

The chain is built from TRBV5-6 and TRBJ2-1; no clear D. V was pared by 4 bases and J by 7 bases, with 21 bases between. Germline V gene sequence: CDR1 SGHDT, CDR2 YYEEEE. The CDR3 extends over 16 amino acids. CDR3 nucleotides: TGTGCCAGCAGCCTCCTCATGACCGCCCCGGAGAATGAGCAGTTCTTC. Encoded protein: CASSLLMTAPENEQFF.

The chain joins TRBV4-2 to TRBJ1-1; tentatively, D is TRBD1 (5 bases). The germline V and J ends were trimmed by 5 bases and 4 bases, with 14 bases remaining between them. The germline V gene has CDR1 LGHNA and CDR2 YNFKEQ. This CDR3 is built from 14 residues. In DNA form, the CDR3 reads TGTGCCAGCAGCTTTACTTCAGGGTCCACTGAAGCTTTCTTT. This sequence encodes CASSFTSGSTEAFF.

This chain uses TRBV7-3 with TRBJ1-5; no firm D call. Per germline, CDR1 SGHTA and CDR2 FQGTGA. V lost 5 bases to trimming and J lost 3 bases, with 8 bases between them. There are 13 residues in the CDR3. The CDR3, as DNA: TGTGCCAGCAGCCTCGGGGACAATCAGCCCCAGCATTTT. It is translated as CASSLGDNQPQHF.

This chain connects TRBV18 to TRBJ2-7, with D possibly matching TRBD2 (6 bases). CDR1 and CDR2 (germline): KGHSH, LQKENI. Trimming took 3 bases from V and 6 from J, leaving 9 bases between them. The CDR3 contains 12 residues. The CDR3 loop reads CASSPAGGEQYF. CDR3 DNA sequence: TGTGCCAGCTCACCCGCCGGGGGCGAGCAGTACTTC.

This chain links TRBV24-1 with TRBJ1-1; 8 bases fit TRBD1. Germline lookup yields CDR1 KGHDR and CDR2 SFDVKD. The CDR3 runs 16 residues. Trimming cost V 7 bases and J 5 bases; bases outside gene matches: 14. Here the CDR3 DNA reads TGTGCCACCAGGCGAACTGGGGGGACAGGTGAGACTGAAGCTTTCTTT. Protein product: CATRRTGGTGETEAFF.

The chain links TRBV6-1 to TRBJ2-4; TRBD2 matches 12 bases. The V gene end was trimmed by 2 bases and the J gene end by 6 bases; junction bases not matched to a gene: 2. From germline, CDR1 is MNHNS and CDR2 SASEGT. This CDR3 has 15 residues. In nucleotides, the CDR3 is TGTGCCAGCAGTGAACTAGCGGGAGGGCCAAACATTCAGTACTTC. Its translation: CASSELAGGPNIQYF.

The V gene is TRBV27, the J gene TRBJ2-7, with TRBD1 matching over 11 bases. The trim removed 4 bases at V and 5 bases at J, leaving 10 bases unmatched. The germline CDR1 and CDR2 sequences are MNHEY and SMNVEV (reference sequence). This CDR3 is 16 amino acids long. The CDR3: CASSSIPGTGGDEQYF. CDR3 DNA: TGTGCCAGCAGTTCAATACCCGGGACAGGGGGGGACGAGCAGTACTTC.

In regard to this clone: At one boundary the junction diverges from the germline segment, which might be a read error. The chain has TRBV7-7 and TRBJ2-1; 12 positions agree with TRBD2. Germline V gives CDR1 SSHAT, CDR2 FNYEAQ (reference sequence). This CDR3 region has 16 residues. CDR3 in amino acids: CASSPRTSGTYNEQFF. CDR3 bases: TGTGCTAGCAGCCCCCGGACTAGCGGGACCTACAATGAGCAGTTCTTC.

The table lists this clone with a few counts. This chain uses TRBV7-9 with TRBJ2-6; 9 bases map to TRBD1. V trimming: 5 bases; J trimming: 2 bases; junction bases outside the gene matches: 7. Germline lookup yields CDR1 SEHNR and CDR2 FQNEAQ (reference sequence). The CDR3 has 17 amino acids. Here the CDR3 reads CASSPRDRAAGANVLTF. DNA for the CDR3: TGTGCCAGCAGCCCCCGGGACAGGGCCGCTGGGGCCAACGTCCTGACTTTC.

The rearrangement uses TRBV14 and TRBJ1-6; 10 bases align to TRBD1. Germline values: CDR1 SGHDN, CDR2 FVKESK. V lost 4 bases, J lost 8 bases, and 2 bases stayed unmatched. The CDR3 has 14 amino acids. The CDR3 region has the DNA TGTGCCAGCAGCCGGGGGACAGGGGATTCACCCCTCCACTTT. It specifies CASSRGTGDSPLHF.

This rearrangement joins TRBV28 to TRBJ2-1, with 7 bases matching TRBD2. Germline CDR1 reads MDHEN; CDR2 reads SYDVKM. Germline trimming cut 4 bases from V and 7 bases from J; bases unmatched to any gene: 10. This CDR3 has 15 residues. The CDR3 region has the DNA TGTGCCAGCAGTTCCGCGCGGGGGTTTCAAAATGAGCAGTTCTTC. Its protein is CASSSARGFQNEQFF.

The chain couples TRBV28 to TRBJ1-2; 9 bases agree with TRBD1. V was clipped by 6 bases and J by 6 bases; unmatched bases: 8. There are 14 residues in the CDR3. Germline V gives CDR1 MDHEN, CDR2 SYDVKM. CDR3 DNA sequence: TGTGCCAGCAGGGGCGGGGACAGGGCTAATGGCTACACCTTC. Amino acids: CASRGGDRANGYTF.

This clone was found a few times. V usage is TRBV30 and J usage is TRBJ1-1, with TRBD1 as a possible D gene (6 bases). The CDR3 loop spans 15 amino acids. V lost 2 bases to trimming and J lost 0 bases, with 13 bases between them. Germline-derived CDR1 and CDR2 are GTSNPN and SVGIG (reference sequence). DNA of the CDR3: TGTGCCTGGAGTACGTACGACAGGCTGAACACTGAAGCTTTCTTT. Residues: CAWSTYDRLNTEAFF.

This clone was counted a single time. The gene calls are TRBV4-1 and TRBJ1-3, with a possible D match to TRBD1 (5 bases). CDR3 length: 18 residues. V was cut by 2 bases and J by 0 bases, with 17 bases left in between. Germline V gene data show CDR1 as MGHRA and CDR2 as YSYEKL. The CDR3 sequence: CASSQQMGGFDSGNTIYF. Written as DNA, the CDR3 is TGCGCCAGCAGCCAACAGATGGGGGGGTTCGACTCTGGAAACACCATATATTTT.

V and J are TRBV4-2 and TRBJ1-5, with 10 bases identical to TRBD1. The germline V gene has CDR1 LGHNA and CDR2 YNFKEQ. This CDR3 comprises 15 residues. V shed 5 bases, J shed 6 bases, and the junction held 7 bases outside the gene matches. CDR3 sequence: CASSETGGYSQPQHF. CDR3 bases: TGTGCCAGCAGCGAGACAGGGGGCTATAGTCAGCCCCAGCATTTT.

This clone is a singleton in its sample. The CDR3 reads CASSEDSYYGYTF. The CDR3, as DNA: TGTGCCAGCAGCGAGGACAGCTACTATGGCTACACCTTC. The chain carries TRBV7-9 and TRBJ1-2, with D perhaps TRBD1 (6 bases). V shed 5 bases and J shed 3 bases, with 10 bases lying between them. The germline CDR1 and CDR2 sequences are SEHNR and FQNEAQ (reference sequence). This CDR3 region has 13 residues.

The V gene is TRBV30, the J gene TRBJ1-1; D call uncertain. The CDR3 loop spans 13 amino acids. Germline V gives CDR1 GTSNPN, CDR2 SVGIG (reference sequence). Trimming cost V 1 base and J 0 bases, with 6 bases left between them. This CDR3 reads CAWSALLNTEAFF. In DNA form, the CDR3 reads TGTGCCTGGAGTGCACTTTTGAACACTGAAGCTTTCTTT.

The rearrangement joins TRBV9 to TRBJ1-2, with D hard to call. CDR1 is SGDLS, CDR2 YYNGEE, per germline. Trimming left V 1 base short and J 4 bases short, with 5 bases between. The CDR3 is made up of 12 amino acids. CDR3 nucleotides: TGTGCCAGCAGCGTAAACAGCTATGGCTACACCTTC. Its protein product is CASSVNSYGYTF.